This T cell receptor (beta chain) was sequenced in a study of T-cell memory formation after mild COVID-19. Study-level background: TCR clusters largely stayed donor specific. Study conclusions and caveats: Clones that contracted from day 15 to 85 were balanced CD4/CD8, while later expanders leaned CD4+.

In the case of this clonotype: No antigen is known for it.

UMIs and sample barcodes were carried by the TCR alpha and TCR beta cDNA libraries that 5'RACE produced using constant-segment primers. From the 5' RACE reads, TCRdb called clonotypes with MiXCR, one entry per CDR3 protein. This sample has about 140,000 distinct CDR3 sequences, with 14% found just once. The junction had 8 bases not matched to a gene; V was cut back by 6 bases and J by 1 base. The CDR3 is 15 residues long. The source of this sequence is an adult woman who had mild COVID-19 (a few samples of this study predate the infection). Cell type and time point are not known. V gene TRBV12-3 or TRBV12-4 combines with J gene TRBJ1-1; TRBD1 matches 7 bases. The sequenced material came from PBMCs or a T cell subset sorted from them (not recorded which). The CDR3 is CASSQDRYWNTEAFF. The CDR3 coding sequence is TGTGCCAGCAGCCAGGACAGGTATTGGAACACTGAAGCTTTCTTT.